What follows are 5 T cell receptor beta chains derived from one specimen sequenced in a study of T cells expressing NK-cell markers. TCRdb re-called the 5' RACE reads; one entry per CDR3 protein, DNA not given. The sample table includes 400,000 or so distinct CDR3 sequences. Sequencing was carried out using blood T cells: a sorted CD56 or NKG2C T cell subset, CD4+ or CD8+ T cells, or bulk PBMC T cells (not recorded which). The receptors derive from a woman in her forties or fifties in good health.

The CDR3 sequence is CASSLTSGEWVNEQFF. This sequence joins TRBV7-9 and TRBJ2-1; lacking DNA, the TRBD1 call made by TCRdb goes unchecked. Germline V gene sequence: CDR1 SEHNR, CDR2 FQNEAQ (reference sequence). The CDR3 runs 16 residues.

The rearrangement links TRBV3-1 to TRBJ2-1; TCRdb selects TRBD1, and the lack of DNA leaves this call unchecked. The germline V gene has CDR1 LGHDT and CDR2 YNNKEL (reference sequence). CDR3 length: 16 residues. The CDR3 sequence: CASSRWTGTGIHEQFF.

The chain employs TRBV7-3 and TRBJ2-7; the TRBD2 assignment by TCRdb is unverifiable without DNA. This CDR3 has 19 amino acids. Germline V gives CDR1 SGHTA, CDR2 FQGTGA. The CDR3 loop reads CASSPARTSASLSDYEQYF.

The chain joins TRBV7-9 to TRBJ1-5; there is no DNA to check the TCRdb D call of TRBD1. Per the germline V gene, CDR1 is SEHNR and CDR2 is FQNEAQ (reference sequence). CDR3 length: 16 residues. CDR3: CASSLAGGMGNQPQHF.

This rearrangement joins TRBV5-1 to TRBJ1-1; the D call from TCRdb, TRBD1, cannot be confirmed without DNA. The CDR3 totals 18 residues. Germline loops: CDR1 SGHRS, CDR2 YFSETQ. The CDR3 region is CASSPHRGNLGMNTEAFF.